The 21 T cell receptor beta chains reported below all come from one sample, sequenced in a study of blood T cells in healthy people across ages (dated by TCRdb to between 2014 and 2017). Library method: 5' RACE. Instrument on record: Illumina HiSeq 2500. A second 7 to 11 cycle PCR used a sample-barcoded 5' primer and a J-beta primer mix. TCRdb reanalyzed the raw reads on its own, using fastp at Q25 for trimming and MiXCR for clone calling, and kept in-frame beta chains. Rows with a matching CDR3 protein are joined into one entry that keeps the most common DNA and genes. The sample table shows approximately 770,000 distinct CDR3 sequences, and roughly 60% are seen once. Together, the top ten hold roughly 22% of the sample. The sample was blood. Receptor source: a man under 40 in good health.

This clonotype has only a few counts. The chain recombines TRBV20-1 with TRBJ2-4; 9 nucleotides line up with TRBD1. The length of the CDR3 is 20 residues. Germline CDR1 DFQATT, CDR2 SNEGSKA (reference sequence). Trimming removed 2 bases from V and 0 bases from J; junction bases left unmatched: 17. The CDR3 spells CSARRHRDRERNLAKNIQYF. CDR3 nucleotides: TGCAGTGCTAGAAGACACCGGGACAGGGAAAGGAACCTAGCCAAAAACATTCAGTACTTC.

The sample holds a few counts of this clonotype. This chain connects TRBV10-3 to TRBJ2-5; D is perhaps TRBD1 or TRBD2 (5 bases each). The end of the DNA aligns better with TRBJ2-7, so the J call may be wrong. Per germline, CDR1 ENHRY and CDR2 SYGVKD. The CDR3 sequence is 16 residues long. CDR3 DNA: TGTGCCATCAGTGACCGAGGGCAGGGACCGTCTCCCGAGCAGTACTTC. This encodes CAISDRGQGPSPEQYF.

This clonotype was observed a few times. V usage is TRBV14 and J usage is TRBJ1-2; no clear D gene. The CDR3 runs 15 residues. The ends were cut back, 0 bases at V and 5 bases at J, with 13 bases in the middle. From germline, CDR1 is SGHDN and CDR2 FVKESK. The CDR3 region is CASSQDVIGVYGYTF. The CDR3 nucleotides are TGTGCCAGCAGCCAAGACGTCATCGGGGTTTATGGCTACACCTTC. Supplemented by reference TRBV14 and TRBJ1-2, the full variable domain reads EAGVTQFPSHSVIEKGQTVTLRCDPISGHDNLYWYRRVMGKEIKFLLHFVKESKQDESGMPNNRFLAERTGGTYSTLKVQPAELEDSGVYFCASSQDVIGVYGYTFGSGTRLTVV.

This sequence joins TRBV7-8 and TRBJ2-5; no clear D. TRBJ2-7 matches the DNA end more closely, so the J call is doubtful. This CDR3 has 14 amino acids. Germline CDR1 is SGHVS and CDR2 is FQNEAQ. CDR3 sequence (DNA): TGTGCCAGCAGCGCCAGGCAAGATTTTGACGAGCAGTACTTC. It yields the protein CASSARQDFDEQYF.

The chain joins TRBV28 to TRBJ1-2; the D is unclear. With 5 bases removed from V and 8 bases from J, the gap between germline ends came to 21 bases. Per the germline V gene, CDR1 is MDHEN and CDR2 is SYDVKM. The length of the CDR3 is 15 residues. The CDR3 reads CASSPPDGRAGGYTF. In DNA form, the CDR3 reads TGTGCCAGCAGTCCCCCGGACGGACGCGCTGGGGGCTACACCTTC.

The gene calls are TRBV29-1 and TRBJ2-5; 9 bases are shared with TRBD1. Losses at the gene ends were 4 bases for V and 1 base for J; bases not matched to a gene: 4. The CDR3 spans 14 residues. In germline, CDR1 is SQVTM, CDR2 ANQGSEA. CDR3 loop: CSVAETGGQETQYF. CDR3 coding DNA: TGCAGCGTTGCGGAGACAGGGGGCCAAGAGACCCAGTACTTC.

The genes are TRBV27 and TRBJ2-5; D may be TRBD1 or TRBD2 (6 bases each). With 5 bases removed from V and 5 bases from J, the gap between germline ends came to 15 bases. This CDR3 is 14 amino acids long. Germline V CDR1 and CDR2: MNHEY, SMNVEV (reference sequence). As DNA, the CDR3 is TGTGCCAGCAGTCTAACGACTAGGGGGGAGACCCAGTACTTC. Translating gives CASSLTTRGETQYF.

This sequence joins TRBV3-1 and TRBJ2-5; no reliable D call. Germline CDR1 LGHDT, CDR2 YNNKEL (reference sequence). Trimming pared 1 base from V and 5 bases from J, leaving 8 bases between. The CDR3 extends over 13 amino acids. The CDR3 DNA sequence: TGTGCCAGCAGCCAAGTTAATAAGGAGACCCAGTACTTC. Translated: CASSQVNKETQYF.

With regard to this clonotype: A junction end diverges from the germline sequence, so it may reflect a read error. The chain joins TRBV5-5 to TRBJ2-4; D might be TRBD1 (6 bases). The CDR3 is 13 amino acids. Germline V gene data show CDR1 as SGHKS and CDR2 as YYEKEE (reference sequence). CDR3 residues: CASSLNGQLEQYF. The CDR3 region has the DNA TGCGCCAGCAGCCTGAATGGACAGTTGGAGCAGTACTTC.

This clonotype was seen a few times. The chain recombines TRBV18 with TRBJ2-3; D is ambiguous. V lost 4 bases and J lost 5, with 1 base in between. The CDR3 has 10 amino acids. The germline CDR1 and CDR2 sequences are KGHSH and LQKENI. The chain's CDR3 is CASSRDTQYF. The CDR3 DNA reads TGTGCCAGCTCACGAGATACGCAGTATTTT.

CDR3: CASSQGVGKTYEQYF. CDR3 in DNA: TGTGCCAGCAGCCAAGGGGTAGGGAAGACGTACGAGCAGTACTTC. The V call is TRBV3-1, the J call TRBJ2-7; no clear D. Per the germline V gene, CDR1 is LGHDT and CDR2 is YNNKEL (reference sequence). V was pared by 1 base and J by 4 bases, with 14 bases between. The CDR3 length is 15 residues.

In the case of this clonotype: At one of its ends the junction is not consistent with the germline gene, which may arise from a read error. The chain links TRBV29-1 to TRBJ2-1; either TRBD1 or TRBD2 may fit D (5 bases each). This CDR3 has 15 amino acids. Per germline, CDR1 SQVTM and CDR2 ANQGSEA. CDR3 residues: CSVIMGENSYNGQFF. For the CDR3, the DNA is TGCAGCGTTATAATGGGGGAGAACTCCTACAATGGGCAGTTCTTC.

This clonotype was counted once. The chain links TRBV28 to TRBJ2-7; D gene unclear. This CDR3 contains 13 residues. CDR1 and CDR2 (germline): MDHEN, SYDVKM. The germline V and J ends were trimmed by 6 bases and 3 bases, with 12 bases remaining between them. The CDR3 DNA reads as TGTGCCAGCAGAGACTTGTGGGACTACGAGCAGTACTTC. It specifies CASRDLWDYEQYF.

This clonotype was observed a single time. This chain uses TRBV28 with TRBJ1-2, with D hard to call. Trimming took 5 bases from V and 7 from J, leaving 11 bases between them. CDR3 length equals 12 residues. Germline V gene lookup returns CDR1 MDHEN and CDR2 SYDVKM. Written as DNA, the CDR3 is TGTGCCAGCAGTATAAACTACGGTGGCTACACCTTC. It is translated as CASSINYGGYTF.

The CDR3: CASSPTLVQETQYF. The CDR3 DNA sequence: TGTGCCAGCTCACCGACACTGGTGCAAGAGACCCAGTACTTC. The rearrangement links TRBV18 to TRBJ2-5; D not certain. CDR3 length equals 14 residues. CDR1 and CDR2 from the germline V gene are KGHSH and LQKENI. V was pared by 3 bases and J by 2 bases, with 10 bases between. Full variable domain (outside the CDR3, taken from reference TRBV18 and TRBJ2-5): NAGVMQNPRHLVRRRGQEARLRCSPMKGHSHVYWYRQLPEEGLKFMVYLQKENIIDESGMPKERFSAEFPKEGPSILRIQQVVRGDSAAYFCASSPTLVQETQYFGPGTRLLVL.

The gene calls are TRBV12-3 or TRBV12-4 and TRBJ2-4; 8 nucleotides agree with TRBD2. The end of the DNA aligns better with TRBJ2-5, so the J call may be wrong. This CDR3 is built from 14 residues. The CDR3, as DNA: TGTGCCAGCACCCCGGGGGGGGAACAAGAGACCCAGTACTTC. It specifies CASTPGGEQETQYF.

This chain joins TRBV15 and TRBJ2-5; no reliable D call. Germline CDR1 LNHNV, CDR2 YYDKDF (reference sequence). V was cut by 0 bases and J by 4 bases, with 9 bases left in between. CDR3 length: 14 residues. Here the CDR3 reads CATSRDTPSETQYF. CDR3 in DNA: TGTGCCACCAGCAGAGATACCCCTTCAGAGACCCAGTACTTC.

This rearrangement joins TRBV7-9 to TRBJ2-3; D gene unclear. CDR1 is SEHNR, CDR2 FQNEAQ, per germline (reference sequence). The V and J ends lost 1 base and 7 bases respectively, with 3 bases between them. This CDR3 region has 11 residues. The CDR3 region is CASSLDYTQYF. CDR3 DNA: TGTGCCAGCAGCTTAGATTATACGCAGTATTTT. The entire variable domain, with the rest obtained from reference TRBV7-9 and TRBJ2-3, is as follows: DTGVSQNPRHKITKRGQNVTFRCDPISEHNRLYWYRQTLGQGPEFLTYFQNEAQLEKSRLLSDRFSAERPKGSFSTLEIQRTEQGDSAMYLCASSLDYTQYFGPGTRLTVL.

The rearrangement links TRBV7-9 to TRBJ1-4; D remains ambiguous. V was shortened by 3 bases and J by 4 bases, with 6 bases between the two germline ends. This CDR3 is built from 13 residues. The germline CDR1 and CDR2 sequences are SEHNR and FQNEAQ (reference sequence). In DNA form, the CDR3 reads TGTGCCAGCAGCTTTCAGTTTAATGAAAAACTGTTTTTT. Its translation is CASSFQFNEKLFF.

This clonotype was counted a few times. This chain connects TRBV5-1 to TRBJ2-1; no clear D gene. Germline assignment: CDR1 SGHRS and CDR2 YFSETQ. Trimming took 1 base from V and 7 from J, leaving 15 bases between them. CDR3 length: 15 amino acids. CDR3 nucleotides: TGCGCCAGCAGCTTGTTGCGCGGCCTAAATAATGAGCAGTTCTTC. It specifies CASSLLRGLNNEQFF.

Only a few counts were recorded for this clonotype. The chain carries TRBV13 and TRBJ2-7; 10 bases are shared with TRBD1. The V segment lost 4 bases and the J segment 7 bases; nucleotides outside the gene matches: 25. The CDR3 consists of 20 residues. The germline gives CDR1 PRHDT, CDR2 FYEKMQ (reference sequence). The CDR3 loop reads CASSYRTGGGSGLFSDEQYF. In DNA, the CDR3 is TGTGCCAGCAGCTACAGGACAGGGGGGGGTAGCGGCCTCTTTTCGGATGAGCAGTACTTC.